Each of the 22 T cell receptor beta chains below was sequenced from the same sample in a study of blood T cell repertoires in COVID-19. TCRdb's table, derived via immunoSEQ multiplex PCR, lists solely in-frame clones and lacks some. In the table there are about 160,000 clones, around nine tenths of which are singletons. Sequences were obtained from peripheral blood. The receptors derive from a woman in her seventies with COVID-19, enrolled during active disease.

V usage is TRBV4-1 and J usage is TRBJ1-1; D remains ambiguous. This CDR3 contains 15 residues. Germline lookup yields CDR1 MGHRA and CDR2 YSYEKL. V was cut by 0 bases and J by 1 base, with 9 bases left in between. The CDR3 sequence: CASSQDQTPNTEAFF. CDR3 bases: TGCGCCAGCAGCCAAGATCAAACACCGAACACTGAAGCTTTCTTT.

This CDR3 reads CASSLLGTGNYGYTF. The CDR3 DNA reads as TGTGCCAGCAGCCTTCTAGGGACAGGGAACTATGGCTACACCTTC. The chain recombines TRBV11-2 with TRBJ1-2, with 9 nucleotides matching TRBD1. J lost 2 bases, V lost 5 bases, and 6 bases had no gene match. The V gene's germline CDR1 is SGHAT and CDR2 FQNNGV. CDR3 length: 15 amino acids.

V and J are TRBV28 and TRBJ2-3, with 7 bases aligning to TRBD1. With V trimmed by 5 bases and J by 3 bases, 5 bases remained unmatched. This CDR3 has 14 residues. Germline V lookup: CDR1 MDHEN, CDR2 SYDVKM. CDR3 DNA sequence: TGTGCCAGCAGTCCTGGGACAGTGACAGATACGCAGTATTTT. Translation gives CASSPGTVTDTQYF.

V gene TRBV7-2 combines with J gene TRBJ1-2, with TRBD1 matching over 7 bases. V lost 5 bases, J lost 0 bases, and 3 bases stayed unmatched. Germline-derived CDR1 and CDR2 are SGHTA and FQGNSA. This CDR3 contains 14 residues. The CDR3 is CASSIRGANYGYTF. The DNA for the CDR3 is TGTGCCAGCAGCATCAGGGGGGCTAACTATGGCTACACCTTC. Looking up the rest from reference TRBV7-2 and TRBJ1-2 gives the full variable domain: GAGVSQSPSNKVTEKGKDVELRCDPISGHTALYWYRQSLGQGLEFLIYFQGNSAPDKSGLPSDRFSAERTGGSVSTLTIQRTQQEDSAVYLCASSIRGANYGYTFGSGTRLTVV.

This chain connects TRBV12-3 or TRBV12-4 to TRBJ1-1, with a tentative D call TRBD1 (6 bases). V was cut by 6 bases and J by 3 bases, with 11 bases left in between. This CDR3 region has 13 residues. Here the CDR3 reads CASSTRGYTEAFF. CDR3 nucleotide sequence: TGTGCCAGCAGCACGAGGGGGTACACTGAAGCTTTCTTT.

The chain recombines TRBV5-5 with TRBJ1-5, with 8 bases identical to TRBD1. The germline V gene encodes CDR1 SGHKS and CDR2 YYEKEE (reference sequence). V trimming: 4 bases; J trimming: 0 bases; junction bases outside the gene matches: 15. CDR3 length: 19 amino acids. CDR3 sequence (DNA): TGTGCCAGCAGCCCCGGGACAGGCGGAAACGTTTATAGCAATCAGCCCCAGCATTTT. Translation gives CASSPGTGGNVYSNQPQHF. Combining the CDR3 with reference TRBV5-5 and TRBJ1-5 gives the whole variable domain DAGVTQSPTHLIKTRGQQVTLRCSPISGHKSVSWYQQVLGQGPQFIFQYYEKEERGRGNFPDRFSARQFPNYSSELNVNALLLGDSALYLCASSPGTGGNVYSNQPQHFGDGTRLSIL.

V and J are TRBV3-1 (or the pseudogene TRBV3-2) and TRBJ1-6; no clear D gene. Between the trimmed V and J ends, which lost 3 bases and 7 bases, there was a span of 4 bases. The CDR3 is 12 residues long. The V gene's germline CDR1 is LGHDT and CDR2 YNNKEL (reference sequence). The CDR3 spells CASSHGNSPLHF. In DNA form, the CDR3 reads TGTGCCAGCAGCCACGGGAATTCACCCCTCCACTTT.

The chain uses TRBV7-2 and TRBJ2-2; 9 bases align to TRBD2. The germline V gene encodes CDR1 SGHTA and CDR2 FQGNSA. The CDR3 contains 16 residues. Germline trimming cut 2 bases from V and 5 bases from J; bases unmatched to any gene: 6. The CDR3 reads CASSLMSGGLTGELFF. In DNA form, the CDR3 reads TGTGCCAGCAGCTTAATGAGCGGGGGGCTGACCGGGGAGCTGTTTTTT.

This chain connects TRBV16 to TRBJ1-5; the D is unclear. The V and J ends lost 3 bases and 6 bases respectively, with 12 bases between them. This CDR3 is 14 amino acids long. Germline lookup yields CDR1 KGHSY and CDR2 FQNENV. The CDR3 reads CASSHPGPGQPQHF. The CDR3 coding sequence is TGTGCCAGCAGCCACCCTGGGCCAGGTCAGCCCCAGCATTTT.

This rearrangement joins TRBV30 to TRBJ1-1; no clear D. The V and J ends lost 0 bases and 6 bases respectively, with 5 bases between them. The CDR3 is 11 residues long. CDR1 is GTSNPN and CDR2 is SVGIG in the germline V gene (reference sequence). As DNA, the CDR3 is TGTGCCTGGAGTGTACGGGCTGAAGCTTTCTTT. It encodes CAWSVRAEAFF.

The genes are TRBV21-1 and TRBJ1-6. TRBV21-1 is listed as a pseudogene. CDR3 length: 15 residues. Here the CDR3 DNA reads TGTGCCAGCAGCAAAGGCCCGGGGATGAGTTCACCCCTCCACTTT. This gives the protein CASSKGPGMSSPLHF.

The genes are TRBV5-4 and TRBJ1-2; perhaps TRBD1 as D (5 bases). CDR3 length: 14 residues. Per the germline V gene, CDR1 is SGHNT and CDR2 is YYREEE (reference sequence). The V and J ends lost 1 base and 2 bases respectively, with 9 bases between them. The CDR3, as DNA: TGTGCCAGCAGCTTGCTCCAGGGCAACTATGGCTACACCTTC. As protein: CASSLLQGNYGYTF.

The gene calls are TRBV2 and TRBJ2-3; D is undetermined. Germline CDR1 is SNHLY and CDR2 is FYNNEI. With 7 bases removed from V and 6 bases from J, the gap between germline ends came to 8 bases. The CDR3 length is 11 residues. CDR3 sequence reads: CASTQHDTQYF. DNA for the CDR3: TGTGCCAGCACACAGCACGATACGCAGTATTTT.

V and J are TRBV5-1 and TRBJ2-5; 7 nucleotides agree with TRBD2. The V segment lost 6 bases and the J segment 7 bases; nucleotides outside the gene matches: 18. This CDR3 has 16 residues. The germline V gene encodes CDR1 SGHRS and CDR2 YFSETQ. The CDR3 is CASTTGGTSAPWTQYF. In DNA, the CDR3 is TGCGCCAGCACTACGGGGGGAACTAGCGCCCCGTGGACCCAGTACTTC.

The table lists this clone with a count of one. The V call is TRBV30, the J call TRBJ2-7, with 8 bases that match TRBD1. V trimming: 6 bases; J trimming: 4 bases; junction bases outside the gene matches: 11. The CDR3 consists of 14 residues. Germline values: CDR1 GTSNPN, CDR2 SVGIG (reference sequence). The CDR3 region is CACPRRGQEYEQYF. Here the CDR3 DNA reads TGTGCCTGTCCCCGCCGGGGACAGGAGTACGAGCAGTACTTC.

In DNA form, the CDR3 reads TGTGCCAGCAGCTTGGCCCGACTAGCGGGTTATGGAGATACGCAGTATTTT. Translated, it gives CASSLARLAGYGDTQYF. The chain is built from TRBV5-8 and TRBJ2-3; 10 bases line up with TRBD2. The CDR3 sequence is 17 residues long. V was pared by 0 bases and J by 5 bases, with 9 bases of the junction left unmatched. Germline V CDR1 and CDR2: SGHTS, YDEGEE.

The V and J genes are TRBV10-1 and TRBJ1-5; D is undetermined. Germline CDR1 WNHNN, CDR2 SYGVQD (reference sequence). The CDR3 totals 14 residues. V was cut by 6 bases and J by 0 bases, with 9 bases left in between. The CDR3 is CASRWALSNQPQHF. The CDR3 bases are TGCGCCAGCAGGTGGGCACTTAGCAATCAGCCCCAGCATTTT.

The chain links TRBV2 to TRBJ2-7, with a tentative D call TRBD1 (5 bases). The V gene lost 7 bases and the J gene lost 2 bases, with 15 bases spanning the gap. This CDR3 is 14 amino acids long. CDR1 SNHLY and CDR2 FYNNEI come from the germline V gene. DNA for the CDR3: TGTGCCAGCAAAAGAGAGGACAAGACCTACGAGCAGTACTTC. Translating it yields CASKREDKTYEQYF.

In this sample, this clone turned up once. The rearrangement links TRBV6-5 to TRBJ1-2, with TRBD1 identical over 7 bases. V dropped 8 bases and J dropped 1; count of bases not matched to a gene: 1. Germline V lookup: CDR1 MNHEY, CDR2 SVGAGI. This CDR3 comprises 12 residues. In nucleotides, the CDR3 is TGTGCCAGCCAGGGGGATAACTATGGCTACACCTTC. It encodes CASQGDNYGYTF.

The chain links TRBV5-1 to TRBJ2-3, with D possibly TRBD2 on 6 matching bases. Trimming cost V 4 bases and J 0 bases, with 12 bases left between them. The length of the CDR3 is 15 residues. Germline assignment: CDR1 SGHRS and CDR2 YFSETQ. The CDR3 sequence: CASSVTGTSTDTQYF. CDR3 sequence (DNA): TGCGCCAGCAGCGTAACCGGGACTAGCACAGATACGCAGTATTTT.

The chain employs TRBV4-1 and TRBJ1-6, with 9 bases matching TRBD1. The trim removed 2 bases at V and 5 bases at J, leaving 1 base unmatched. The CDR3 sequence is 15 residues long. Germline assignment: CDR1 MGHRA and CDR2 YSYEKL. The DNA of the CDR3 is TGCGCCAGCAGCCAAAGACAGGGGGATAATTCACCCCTCCACTTT. The encoded protein is CASSQRQGDNSPLHF.

The chain carries TRBV6-5 and TRBJ1-6, with D possibly TRBD1 on 6 matching bases. The CDR3 consists of 15 residues. V lost 0 bases, J lost 6 bases, and 9 bases lay in between. Germline CDR1 is MNHEY and CDR2 is SVGAGI. CDR3 sequence: CASSYSQQGNSPLHF. The CDR3 DNA is TGTGCCAGCAGTTACTCGCAACAGGGTAATTCACCCCTCCACTTT.